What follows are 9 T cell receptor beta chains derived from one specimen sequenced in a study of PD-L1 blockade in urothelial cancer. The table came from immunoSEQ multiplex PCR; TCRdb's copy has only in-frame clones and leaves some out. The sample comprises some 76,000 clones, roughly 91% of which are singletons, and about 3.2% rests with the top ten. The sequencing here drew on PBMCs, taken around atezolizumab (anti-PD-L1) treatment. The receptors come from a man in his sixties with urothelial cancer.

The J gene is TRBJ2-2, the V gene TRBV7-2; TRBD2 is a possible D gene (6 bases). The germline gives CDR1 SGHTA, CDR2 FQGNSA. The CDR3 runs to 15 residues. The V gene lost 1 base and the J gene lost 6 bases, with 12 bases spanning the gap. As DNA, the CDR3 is TGTGCCAGCAGCTTAGGCGGGACCCCGCCCGGGGAGCTGTTTTTT. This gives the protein CASSLGGTPPGELFF.

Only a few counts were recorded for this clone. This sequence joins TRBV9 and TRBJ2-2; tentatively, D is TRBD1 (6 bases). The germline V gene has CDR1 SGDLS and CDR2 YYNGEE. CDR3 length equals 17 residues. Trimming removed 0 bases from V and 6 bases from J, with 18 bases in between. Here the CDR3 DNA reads TGTGCCAGCAGCGTAGCTACCGGGGACATCAAACCCGGGGAGCTGTTTTTT. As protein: CASSVATGDIKPGELFF.

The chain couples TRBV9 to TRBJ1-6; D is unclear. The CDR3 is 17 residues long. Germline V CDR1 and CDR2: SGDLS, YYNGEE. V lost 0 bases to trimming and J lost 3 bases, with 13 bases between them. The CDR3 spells CASSVGGTADYNSPLHF. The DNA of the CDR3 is TGTGCCAGCAGCGTAGGCGGAACGGCTGACTATAATTCACCCCTCCACTTT.

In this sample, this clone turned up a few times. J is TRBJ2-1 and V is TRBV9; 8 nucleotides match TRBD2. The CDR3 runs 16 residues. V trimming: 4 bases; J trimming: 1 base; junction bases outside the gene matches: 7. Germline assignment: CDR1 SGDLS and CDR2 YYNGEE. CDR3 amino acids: CASSPWGGGSYNEQFF. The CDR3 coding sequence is TGTGCCAGCAGCCCCTGGGGCGGGGGGTCCTACAATGAGCAGTTCTTC.

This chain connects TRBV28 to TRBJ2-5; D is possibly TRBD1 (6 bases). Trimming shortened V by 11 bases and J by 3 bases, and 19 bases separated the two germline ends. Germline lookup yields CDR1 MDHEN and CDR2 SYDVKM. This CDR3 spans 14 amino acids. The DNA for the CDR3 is TGTGCCTCTCAAGGGTGGGGGCTCGAAGAGACCCAGTACTTC. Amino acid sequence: CASQGWGLEETQYF.

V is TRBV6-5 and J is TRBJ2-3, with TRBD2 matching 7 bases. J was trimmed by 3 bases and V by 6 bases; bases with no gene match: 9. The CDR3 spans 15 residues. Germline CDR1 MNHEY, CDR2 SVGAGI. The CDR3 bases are TGTGCCAGCAGATGGCGGGGGATCCAAACAGATACGCAGTATTTT. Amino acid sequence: CASRWRGIQTDTQYF.

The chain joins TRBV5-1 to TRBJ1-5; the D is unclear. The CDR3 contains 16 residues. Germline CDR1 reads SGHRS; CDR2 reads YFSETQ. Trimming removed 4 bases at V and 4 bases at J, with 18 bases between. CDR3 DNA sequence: TGCGCCAGCAGCCTGAATCCCAATCAGAATAATCAGCCCCAGCATTTT. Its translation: CASSLNPNQNNQPQHF.

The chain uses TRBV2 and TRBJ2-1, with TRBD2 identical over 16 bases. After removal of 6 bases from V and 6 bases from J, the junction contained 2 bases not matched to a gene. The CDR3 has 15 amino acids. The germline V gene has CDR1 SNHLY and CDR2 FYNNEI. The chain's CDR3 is CASRGTSGGANEQFF. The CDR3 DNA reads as TGTGCCAGCAGGGGGACTAGCGGGGGGGCCAATGAGCAGTTCTTC.

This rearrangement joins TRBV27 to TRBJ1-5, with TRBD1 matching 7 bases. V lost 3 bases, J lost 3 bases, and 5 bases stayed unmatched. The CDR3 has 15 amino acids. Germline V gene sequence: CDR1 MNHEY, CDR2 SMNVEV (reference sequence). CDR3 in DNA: TGTGCCAGCAGTTTTACGACAGGGAACAATCAGCCCCAGCATTTT. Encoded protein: CASSFTTGNNQPQHF.